This paragraph reports one T cell receptor (beta chain). Its antigen remains undetermined. The entry originates in a study of CXCR3-negative and CXCR3-positive naive CD8 T cells (dated 2019 in TCRdb). About the investigation overall: In total, 110 million to 150 million TRB reads were obtained, corresponding to roughly 1.5 +/- 0.3 million reads per library. The TRBV-TRBJ cluster analysis covered naive subsets from 5 donors and memory cells from 3 donors. The diversity and physicochemical repertoire analyses included about a dozen donors pooled from two independent experiments.

Per the germline V gene, KGHSH is the CDR1 and LQKENI is the CDR2. The CDR3, from cysteine to phenylalanine, totals 11 residues. Only the protein sequence is given. Sequencing relied on a NextSeq 550. The Human TCR Profiling Kit (MiLaboratory) was used to prepare UMI-labeled 5' RACE TRB cDNA libraries. The full amount of extracted RNA was used for cDNA synthesis, and the full amount of resulting cDNA was used for PCR amplification. The libraries were made side by side, with each library going through the same number of PCR cycles. Regarding the original processing steps: About 49,000 +/- 11,000 unique UMI-labeled TRB cDNA molecules per library were extracted with MIGEC and MiXCR, with at least two reads per UMI required. On average, roughly 40,000 +/- 10,000 functional in-frame TRB CDR3 nucleotide clonotypes lacking stop codons were found per library. After downsampling to 5000 UMI-labeled TRB molecules per sample, diversity metrics, including normalized Shannon-Wiener and Chao1, were computed in VDJtools. VDJtools was used to calculate clonotype-size-weighted physicochemical properties of the central five CDR3 residues, namely interaction energy, strength, volume and Kidera factor 4. Reprocessed by TCRdb, the reads give a single entry per CDR3 protein sequence, without DNA. Here the V and J calls rest on TCRdb's processing, not on the authors' analysis. This specimen's table enumerates about 40,000 distinct CDR3 sequences. Jointly, the top ten make up 6.5% to 8.5% of the sample.

The research as a whole found: Because surface CD5, which has been linked to self-reactivity in mice, was comparable between naive subsets, TCR interaction strength was also inferred from TRB CDR3 physicochemical properties. Freshly isolated PBMCs were used for most assays because CXCR3 expression went down partially after cryopreservation. Within the same donor, TRBV-TRBJ usage looked similar between naive CXCR3-negative and CXCR3-positive cells, but memory cells had distinct patterns. Both naive subsets had comparably high repertoire diversity, while memory CD8+ T cells had much lower repertoire diversity.

Each CD8+ T cell subset was flow-sorted in triplicate, and 300,000 or so cells per subset were placed directly into RLT lysis buffer. Standard density gradient centrifugation was used to isolate peripheral blood mononuclear cells from buffy coats. Total RNA was extracted from sorted cells with an RNeasy Mini Kit. Sequenced input: memory CD8+ T cells from blood. This specimen's cell subset or site label, interpreted: conventional CD8+ memory T cells (TMEM), sorted as controls. The receptor comes from a human donor in good health. Some clones in this sample may be carry-over from other donors' samples. In this chain, TRBV18 is recombined with TRBJ2-1. CDR3 sequence: CASSPSGEQFF.